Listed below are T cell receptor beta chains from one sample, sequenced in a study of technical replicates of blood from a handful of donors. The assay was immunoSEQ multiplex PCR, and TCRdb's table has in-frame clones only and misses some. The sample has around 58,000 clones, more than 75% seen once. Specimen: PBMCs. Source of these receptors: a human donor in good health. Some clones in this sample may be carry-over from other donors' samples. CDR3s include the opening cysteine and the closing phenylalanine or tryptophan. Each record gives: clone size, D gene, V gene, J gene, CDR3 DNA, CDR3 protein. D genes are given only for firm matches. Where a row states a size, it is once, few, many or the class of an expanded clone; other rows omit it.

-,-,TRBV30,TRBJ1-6,TGTGCCTGGACAGGGGAGCATTCACCCCTCCACTTT,CAWTGEHSPLHF
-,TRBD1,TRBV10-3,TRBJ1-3,TGTGCCATCAGTGAGTCTGGGGCAGGGGGCTCTGGAAACACCATATATTTT,CAISESGAGGSGNTIYF
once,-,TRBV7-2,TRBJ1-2,TGTGCCAGCAGCTCGGACTCTGGGTCGTATGGCTACACCTTC,CASSSDSGSYGYTF
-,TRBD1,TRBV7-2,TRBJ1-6,TGTGCCAGCAGCCAAACGGACAGGGGTAGGATTTCACCCCTCCACTTT,CASSQTDRGRISPLHF
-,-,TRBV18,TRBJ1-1,TGTGCCAGCTCTCTGATTGGGACACTCAACACTGAAGCTTTCTTT,CASSLIGTLNTEAFF
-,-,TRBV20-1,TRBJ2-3,TGCATAGCAGGAGGGGCGGGCCCGCAGTATTTT,CIAGGAGPQYF
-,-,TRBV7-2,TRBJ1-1,TGTGCCAGCAGCTTAGTGGGCAGGTCGAAAGCTTTCTTT,CASSLVGRSKAFF
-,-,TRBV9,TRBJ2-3,TGTGCCAGCAGCCCAGTAGGACATCCGGTTGCGGATACGCAGTATTTT,CASSPVGHPVADTQYF
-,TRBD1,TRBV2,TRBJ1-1,TGTGCCAGCAGAGCACAGGGGGACCTCACTGAAGCTTTCTTT,CASRAQGDLTEAFF
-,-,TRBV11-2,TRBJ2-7,TGTGCCAGCAGCGCCCTACAGGGAGTAAGTGAGCAGTACTTC,CASSALQGVSEQYF
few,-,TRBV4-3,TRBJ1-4,TGCGCCAGCAGCCAAGATGCAGGGAATAATGAAAAACTGTTTTTT,CASSQDAGNNEKLFF
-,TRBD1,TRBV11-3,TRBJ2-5,TGTGCCAGCAGCTTAGACAGTGAGACAGGGGCGCGGGACGAGACCCAGTACTTC,CASSLDSETGARDETQYF
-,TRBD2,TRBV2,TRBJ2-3,TGTGCCAGCAAAGCGGGGACAGATACGCAGTATTTT,CASKAGTDTQYF
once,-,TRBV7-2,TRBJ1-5,TGTGCCAGCAGCGAACAGGTCAATCAGCCCCAGCATTTT,CASSEQVNQPQHF
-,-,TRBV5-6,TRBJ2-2,TGTGCCAGCAGCTTGTCACGGACTACGAACACCGGGGAGCTGTTTTTT,CASSLSRTTNTGELFF
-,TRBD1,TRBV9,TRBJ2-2,TGTGCCAGCAGCGGACAGGGGGTTTCGGGAAACACCGGGGAGCTGTTTTTT,CASSGQGVSGNTGELFF
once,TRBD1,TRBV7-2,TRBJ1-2,TGTGCCAGCAGCATCGGACAGGGGCGTGTGGGCTACACCTTC,CASSIGQGRVGYTF
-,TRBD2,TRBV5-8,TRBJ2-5,TGTGCCAGCAGTCGGGGGGCACTAGCGGGGTCCGCGCGAGAGACCCAGTACTTC,CASSRGALAGSARETQYF
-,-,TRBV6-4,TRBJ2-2,TGTGCCAGCAGTGACTCGAGGTCAGACACCGGGGAGCTGTTTTTT,CASSDSRSDTGELFF
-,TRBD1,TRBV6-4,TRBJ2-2,TGTGCCAGCAGTGACTCGGAGGCAGGGGGCACCGGGGAGCTGTTTTTT,CASSDSEAGGTGELFF
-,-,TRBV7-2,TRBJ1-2,TGTGCCAGCAGCTTATACAGGGACGGTGGCTACACCTTC,CASSLYRDGGYTF
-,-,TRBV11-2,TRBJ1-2,TGTGCCAGCAGCTTAGTATCGGGGTATGGCTACACCTTC,CASSLVSGYGYTF
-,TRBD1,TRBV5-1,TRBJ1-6,TGCGCCAGCAGCCCGGACAGGGGAAATTCACCCCTCCACTTT,CASSPDRGNSPLHF
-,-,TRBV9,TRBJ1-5,TGTGCCAGCAGCGGAAGCGGTGGGCCCCAGCATTTT,CASSGSGGPQHF
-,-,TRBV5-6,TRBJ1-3,TGTGCCAGCAGCTTGATAGTCGGACAGCGACTTAGCTCTGGAAACACCATATATTTT,CASSLIVGQRLSSGNTIYF
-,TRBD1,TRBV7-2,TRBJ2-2,TGTGCCAGCAGCTTAGGGGGCCTTGGACAGGTGGTCGGGGAGCTGTTTTTT,CASSLGGLGQVVGELFF
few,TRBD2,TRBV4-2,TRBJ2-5,TGTGCCAGCAGCCAAGATAGGGGCGGGGGGGGAGAGACCCAGTACTTC,CASSQDRGGGGETQYF
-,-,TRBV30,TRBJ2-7,TGTGCCTGGAGTGCACAAGGGGACGAGCAGTACTTC,CAWSAQGDEQYF
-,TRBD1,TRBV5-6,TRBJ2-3,TGTGCCAGCAGCGCCGGACAGGGAATGACAGATACGCAGTATTTT,CASSAGQGMTDTQYF
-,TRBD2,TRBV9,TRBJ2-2,TGTGCCAGCAGCGCTACTACTAGCGGGATAAGCACCGGGGAGCTGTTTTTT,CASSATTSGISTGELFF
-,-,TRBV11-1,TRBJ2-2,TGTGCCAGCAGGCACAGGGAACCCCTAGACACCGGGGAGCTGTTTTTT,CASRHREPLDTGELFF
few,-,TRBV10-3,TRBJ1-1,TGTGCCATCAGTGAGTCCGGCTGGAGTCTGAACACTGAAGCTTTCTTT,CAISESGWSLNTEAFF
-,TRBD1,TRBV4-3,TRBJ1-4,TGCGCCAGCAGCCAATTCAGGGGGACTAATGAAAAACTGTTTTTT,CASSQFRGTNEKLFF
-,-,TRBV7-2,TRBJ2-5,TGTGCCAGCAGCTTAGTCTCGCGGGTGCAAGAGACCCAGTACTTC,CASSLVSRVQETQYF
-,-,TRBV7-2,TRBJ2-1,TGTGCCAGCAGCTTCTTCGATGAGCAGTTCTTC,CASSFFDEQFF
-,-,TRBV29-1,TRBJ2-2,TGCAGCGTTCAAGGACAGTCGAGCACCGGGGAGCTGTTTTTT,CSVQGQSSTGELFF
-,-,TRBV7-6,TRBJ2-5,TGTGCCAGCAGCTTTGAGGTGGAGGGAGAGACCCAGTACTTC,CASSFEVEGETQYF
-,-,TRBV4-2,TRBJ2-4,TGTGCCAGCAGCTGGGGACTCGAAAACATTCAGTACTTC,CASSWGLENIQYF
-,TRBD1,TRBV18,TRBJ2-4,TGTGCCAGCTCACCATTGGACAGGGTGGCCCCGGTGGCCAAAAACATTCAGTACTTC,CASSPLDRVAPVAKNIQYF
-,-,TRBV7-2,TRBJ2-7,TGTGCCAGCAGCCTAGGGGAAGGGGTAGGGCAGTACTTC,CASSLGEGVGQYF